A selection of T cell receptor beta chains follows, all from one sample in a study of beta chain features in type 1 diabetes. Profiled with immunoSEQ multiplex PCR; TCRdb holds only in-frame clones, not every one. The sample lists hundreds of thousands of clones; around a sixth were seen once. The sample consisted of naive CD4+ T cells from blood. These receptors all come from a man aged 18 to 35 in good health. Both conserved end residues are part of each CDR3. Fields, in order: D gene, V gene, J gene, clone size, CDR3 protein, CDR3 DNA. D genes are given only for firm matches. A row's size may be missing; if present it is once, few, many or a size class.

d_gene: NA; v_gene: TRBV6-5; j_gene: TRBJ1-4; abundance: NA; CDR3aa: CASSSGTAINEKLFF; CDR3nt: TGTGCCAGCAGTTCAGGGACGGCGATAAATGAAAAACTGTTTTTT
d_gene: NA; v_gene: TRBV14; j_gene: TRBJ1-2; abundance: NA; CDR3aa: CASSQEPSYGYTF; CDR3nt: TGTGCCAGCAGCCAAGAACCCTCATATGGCTACACCTTC
d_gene: NA; v_gene: TRBV7-9; j_gene: TRBJ2-5; abundance: few; CDR3aa: CASSKSYRGPRRQETQYF; CDR3nt: TGTGCCAGCAGCAAAAGTTACCGGGGACCAAGGCGCCAAGAGACCCAGTACTTC
d_gene: NA; v_gene: TRBV2; j_gene: TRBJ2-1; abundance: few; CDR3aa: CASSSGADEQFF; CDR3nt: TGTGCCAGCAGCTCGGGGGCGGATGAGCAGTTCTTC
d_gene: NA; v_gene: TRBV7-2; j_gene: TRBJ2-1; abundance: NA; CDR3aa: CASSLAAGLSFNEQFF; CDR3nt: TGTGCCAGCAGCTTAGCTGCGGGGCTCTCCTTTAATGAGCAGTTCTTC
d_gene: NA; v_gene: TRBV19; j_gene: TRBJ1-5; abundance: once; CDR3aa: CASSIEQGDQPQHF; CDR3nt: TGTGCCAGTAGTATCGAACAGGGTGACCAGCCCCAGCATTTT
d_gene: NA; v_gene: TRBV10-3; j_gene: TRBJ2-2; abundance: few; CDR3aa: CAISGQTNTGELFF; CDR3nt: TGTGCCATCAGTGGGCAGACGAACACCGGGGAGCTGTTTTTT
d_gene: NA; v_gene: TRBV7-3; j_gene: TRBJ1-1; abundance: few; CDR3aa: CASSSDSWDTEAFF; CDR3nt: TGTGCCAGCAGCTCGGATTCTTGGGACACTGAAGCTTTCTTT
d_gene: TRBD2; v_gene: TRBV19; j_gene: TRBJ2-3; abundance: NA; CDR3aa: CASSTGVGGGPTDTQYF; CDR3nt: TGTGCCAGTAGTACGGGCGTTGGGGGAGGGCCGACAGATACGCAGTATTTT
d_gene: NA; v_gene: TRBV10-3; j_gene: TRBJ1-4; abundance: few; CDR3aa: CAISESAEKLFF; CDR3nt: TGTGCCATCAGTGAGTCGGCGGAAAAACTGTTTTTT
d_gene: NA; v_gene: TRBV7-2; j_gene: TRBJ2-7; abundance: once; CDR3aa: CASSLAVYHEQYF; CDR3nt: TGTGCCAGCAGCTTAGCAGTGTATCACGAGCAGTACTTC
d_gene: NA; v_gene: TRBV25-1; j_gene: TRBJ1-2; abundance: NA; CDR3aa: CASKKTDGANYGYTF; CDR3nt: TGTGCCAGCAAGAAAACAGACGGCGCGAACTATGGCTACACCTTC
d_gene: NA; v_gene: TRBV29-1; j_gene: TRBJ2-3; abundance: NA; CDR3aa: CSVEQGADTQYF; CDR3nt: TGCAGCGTTGAACAGGGAGCAGATACGCAGTATTTT
d_gene: TRBD2; v_gene: TRBV7-2; j_gene: TRBJ2-1; abundance: NA; CDR3aa: CASSLKGWERDHNEQFF; CDR3nt: TGTGCCAGCAGCTTAAAAGGGTGGGAGCGGGACCACAATGAGCAGTTCTTC
d_gene: NA; v_gene: TRBV25-1; j_gene: TRBJ1-2; abundance: NA; CDR3aa: CASSEPGVQGGMSGYTF; CDR3nt: TGTGCCAGCAGTGAACCTGGCGTACAGGGAGGGATGAGTGGCTACACCTTC
d_gene: NA; v_gene: TRBV29-1; j_gene: TRBJ1-5; abundance: NA; CDR3aa: CSVRWGNQPQHF; CDR3nt: TGCAGCGTCAGGTGGGGCAATCAGCCCCAGCATTTT
d_gene: NA; v_gene: TRBV15; j_gene: TRBJ2-6; abundance: few; CDR3aa: CATSRDGVSGANVLTF; CDR3nt: TGTGCCACCAGCAGAGACGGAGTCTCTGGGGCCAACGTCCTGACTTTC
d_gene: TRBD1; v_gene: TRBV5-1; j_gene: TRBJ2-1; abundance: NA; CDR3aa: CASSLETGEQFF; CDR3nt: TGCGCCAGCAGCTTAGAGACAGGGGAGCAGTTCTTC
d_gene: TRBD2; v_gene: TRBV9; j_gene: TRBJ2-3; abundance: once; CDR3aa: CASSVGGSGTDTQYF; CDR3nt: TGTGCCAGCAGCGTAGGCGGGAGCGGCACAGATACGCAGTATTTT
d_gene: NA; v_gene: TRBV19; j_gene: TRBJ2-7; abundance: NA; CDR3aa: CASSFGLLYEQYF; CDR3nt: TGTGCCAGTAGTTTCGGACTCCTCTACGAGCAGTACTTC
d_gene: NA; v_gene: TRBV27; j_gene: TRBJ2-2; abundance: few; CDR3aa: CASSLDRGAGELFF; CDR3nt: TGTGCCAGCAGTTTAGATCGTGGGGCCGGGGAGCTGTTTTTT
d_gene: TRBD2; v_gene: TRBV14; j_gene: TRBJ2-1; abundance: NA; CDR3aa: CASSQASGSLLKNEQFF; CDR3nt: TGTGCCAGCAGCCAAGCTAGCGGGAGTCTTCTTAAGAATGAGCAGTTCTTC
d_gene: NA; v_gene: TRBV7-2; j_gene: TRBJ2-5; abundance: few; CDR3aa: CASSLARRGATQYF; CDR3nt: TGTGCCAGCAGCTTAGCGCGGAGGGGTGCGACCCAGTACTTC
d_gene: TRBD1; v_gene: TRBV4-2; j_gene: TRBJ1-2; abundance: NA; CDR3aa: CASSPSGQGSPVYGYTF; CDR3nt: TGTGCCAGCAGCCCTTCCGGACAGGGATCCCCGGTCTATGGCTACACCTTC
d_gene: TRBD1; v_gene: TRBV10-3; j_gene: TRBJ1-6; abundance: NA; CDR3aa: CAISEAGQGANSPLHF; CDR3nt: TGTGCCATCAGTGAGGCGGGACAGGGGGCCAATTCACCCCTCCACTTT
d_gene: TRBD2; v_gene: TRBV5-4; j_gene: TRBJ2-1; abundance: few; CDR3aa: CASSGRGLAVSKGEQFF; CDR3nt: TGTGCCAGCAGCGGTAGGGGACTAGCGGTTAGCAAGGGTGAGCAGTTCTTC
d_gene: NA; v_gene: TRBV7-9; j_gene: TRBJ1-5; abundance: NA; CDR3aa: CASSLVGAGSNQPQHF; CDR3nt: TGTGCCAGCAGCTTGGTGGGCGCGGGAAGCAATCAGCCCCAGCATTTT
d_gene: NA; v_gene: TRBV25-1; j_gene: TRBJ1-2; abundance: NA; CDR3aa: CASSSLGDATNYGYTF; CDR3nt: TGTGCCAGCAGCTCCCTTGGAGACGCGACAAACTATGGCTACACCTTC